The next 12 T cell receptor beta chains were all read from a single sample in a study of radiation and T cells in renal cell carcinoma. Stated time point: baseline pretreatment blood. The treatment is: 15 Gy SBRT to primary tumor, nephrectomy 4 weeks later. Sequencing used immunoSEQ multiplex PCR; TCRdb keeps in-frame clones, though not all of them. The sample shows some 100,000 clones, under 90% of them seen only once. This sample comprised blood, obtained from a patient whose treatment included radiotherapy and nephrectomy. These receptors were taken from a man aged 60 to 75 with renal cell carcinoma.

The chain combines TRBV6-6 with TRBJ2-3, with D unresolved. Germline assignment: CDR1 MNHNY and CDR2 SVGAGI (reference sequence). Trimming removed 5 bases from V and 2 bases from J, with 8 bases in between. CDR3 size: 13 residues. The CDR3 DNA follows: TGTGCCAGCAGTCCCCGACCCACAGATACGCAGTATTTT. Translating gives CASSPRPTDTQYF.

The rearrangement links TRBV28 to TRBJ2-7, with a possible D match to TRBD2 (6 bases). V lost 7 bases and J 6 bases, leaving 19 bases between the germline ends. Germline V gives CDR1 MDHEN, CDR2 SYDVKM. This CDR3 spans 14 amino acids. The CDR3 DNA follows: TGTGCCAGCACCGCACCGGCCGGGAGCTCCGAGCAGTACTTC. It yields the protein CASTAPAGSSEQYF.

The chain links TRBV6-6 to TRBJ2-1, with D perhaps being TRBD1 or TRBD2 (5 bases each). Germline assignment: CDR1 MNHNY and CDR2 SVGAGI (reference sequence). V was pared by 11 bases and J by 8 bases, with 19 bases between. This CDR3 contains 13 residues. The CDR3 is CAAKYGAGDEQFF. CDR3 DNA: TGTGCCGCCAAGTACGGGGCTGGGGATGAGCAGTTCTTC.

V is TRBV2 and J is TRBJ1-2; D is perhaps TRBD1 (6 bases). CDR3 length equals 13 residues. V lost 8 bases, J lost 4 bases, and 14 bases lay in between. CDR1 is SNHLY and CDR2 is FYNNEI in the germline V gene. The CDR3 is CASCTGAGYGYTF. CDR3 DNA sequence: TGTGCCAGCTGTACGGGGGCCGGCTATGGCTACACCTTC.

This chain connects TRBV28 to TRBJ1-1; 10 bases align to TRBD1. Germline V CDR1 and CDR2: MDHEN, SYDVKM. CDR3 length: 15 amino acids. V lost 6 bases to trimming and J lost 5 bases; unmatched junction nucleotides: 9. In DNA, the CDR3 is TGTGCCAGCAGATCCGAGACAGGGGGCCAAACTGAAGCTTTCTTT. Translation gives CASRSETGGQTEAFF.

This clone has a handful of counts. J is TRBJ1-1 and V is TRBV12-5, with 9 positions matching TRBD1. Unmatched junction bases numbered 1, after V lost 4 bases and J lost 4 bases. The germline V gene encodes CDR1 LGHNT and CDR2 FRNRAP. CDR3 length equals 13 residues. CDR3 sequence reads: CASGWTGATEAFF. CDR3 in DNA: TGTGCTAGTGGTTGGACAGGGGCCACTGAAGCTTTCTTT. The full variable domain, rest sourced from reference TRBV12-5 and TRBJ1-1, is DARVTQTPRHKVTEMGQEVTMRCQPILGHNTVFWYRQTMMQGLELLAYFRNRAPLDDSGMPKDRFSAEMPDATLATLKIQPSEPRDSAVYFCASGWTGATEAFFGQGTRLTVV.

This clone came up a few times. V is TRBV6-6 and J is TRBJ2-7; 8 bases align to TRBD2. Germline CDR1 reads MNHNY; CDR2 reads SVGAGI (reference sequence). The CDR3 totals 15 residues. Trimming removed 2 bases from V and 1 base from J; junction bases left unmatched: 4. The CDR3 coding sequence is TGTGCCAGCAGTTACGGCGGGAGGATTTCCTACGAGCAGTACTTC. Protein sequence: CASSYGGRISYEQYF.

The gene calls are TRBV28 and TRBJ2-7; 7 nucleotides line up with TRBD2. CDR3 length equals 14 residues. In germline, CDR1 is MDHEN, CDR2 SYDVKM. J lost 0 bases, V lost 6 bases, and 5 bases had no gene match. DNA of the CDR3: TGTGCCAGCAGGAGAGCGGGGCGCTCCTACGAGCAGTACTTC. Protein product: CASRRAGRSYEQYF.

The chain has TRBV18 and TRBJ1-1, with a weak D call TRBD1 (5 bases). Per the germline V gene, CDR1 is KGHSH and CDR2 is LQKENI. Trimming took 3 bases from V and 11 from J, leaving 16 bases between them. The CDR3 runs 13 residues. CDR3 residues: CASSPRLGDPAFF. The CDR3 region has the DNA TGTGCCAGCTCACCCAGGCTCGGGGACCCGGCTTTCTTT.

This chain's CDR3 is CASSPRTRSSLNNEQFF. DNA for the CDR3: TGTGCCAGCTCACCTCGGACGCGATCCAGTCTCAACAATGAGCAGTTCTTC. The V and J genes are TRBV18 and TRBJ2-1; no firm D call. From germline, CDR1 is KGHSH and CDR2 LQKENI. Between the trimmed V and J ends, which lost 3 bases and 5 bases, there was a span of 20 bases. The CDR3 length is 17 residues.

V and J are TRBV9 and TRBJ2-6; either TRBD1 or TRBD2 may supply D (5 bases each). The CDR3 has 17 amino acids. V lost 1 base and J 4 bases, leaving 15 bases between the germline ends. CDR1 and CDR2 (germline): SGDLS, YYNGEE. The CDR3 protein is CASSVWAGSSGANVLTF. The CDR3, as DNA: TGTGCCAGCAGCGTATGGGCAGGGAGTTCCGGGGCCAACGTCCTGACTTTC.

The chain carries TRBV5-1 and TRBJ2-5, with D perhaps being TRBD1 or TRBD2 (5 bases each). The CDR3 extends over 15 amino acids. V was clipped by 4 bases and J by 4 bases, with 17 bases between them. From germline, CDR1 is SGHRS and CDR2 YFSETQ. This CDR3 reads CASSRRDAVRETQYF. As DNA, the CDR3 is TGCGCCAGCAGCCGCCGGGACGCAGTGAGAGAGACCCAGTACTTC.